This TCR beta chain emerged from a study of post-analysis software for immune sequencing data. In the study overall: Relapsing-remitting, secondary progressive and progressive-relapsing courses of multiple sclerosis were included.

Each TCR beta cDNA library carried unique molecular identifiers. T cells numbering 1 to 10 million yielded cDNA molecules that totaled roughly 500,000. A single record per CDR3 protein comes from TCRdb applying MiXCR to the PCR reads. The profile covers about 500,000 distinct CDR3 sequences, with roughly 45% appearing a single time and roughly 12% taken by the ten largest. A remark on this clonotype: The antigen is not known.

Trimming cost V 6 bases and J 12 bases, with 18 bases left between them. The CDR3 runs to 13 residues. Germline lookup yields CDR1 MDHEN and CDR2 SYDVKM. General observations from the study: Five TRBV segments, including TRBV5-6, TRBV5-1 and TRBV20-1, were more frequent in patients than controls. Multiple sclerosis patients had significantly lower normalized Chao1 diversity than controls. Strong same-batch co-clustering of samples appeared with F measure clustering.

The clonotype comes from a girl aged 5-17 years with multiple sclerosis. The sequenced material came from blood. V is TRBV28 and J is TRBJ2-1; tentative D call: TRBD2 (5 bases). The CDR3 reads CASSSPPTAGQFF. The CDR3 DNA follows: TGTGCCAGCAGCTCCCCCCCGACCGCGGGGCAGTTCTTC.